This T cell receptor (beta chain) came from a study of cytomegalovirus exposure and HLA in healthy donors. Overall study findings and caveats: Most TCR sequences proved rare, with some public TCRs found in many donors. TCR beta chains numbering under 200 were designated cytomegalovirus-associated.

Remarks on this clone: Antigen specificity is unknown.

Amplification used 60 Vbeta primers and 13 Jbeta primers. Data came from immunoSEQ multiplex PCR; TCRdb stores just in-frame clones and leaves some out. This sample has about 180,000 clones, with over 70% found just once. The germline CDR1 and CDR2 sequences are GTSNPN and SVGIG (reference sequence). The ends lost 4 bases at V and 3 bases at J; junction bases unmatched: 12. This CDR3 is built from 17 residues. The sample comprised PBMCs. This receptor was identified in a man younger than 35 in good health and CMV-seronegative. This chain joins TRBV30 and TRBJ2-1, with TRBD2 identical over 10 bases. The CDR3 DNA is TGTGCCTGGACTGGGGGAATCCAGCGGGGGGGCTACAATGAGCAGTTCTTC. Translated, it gives CAWTGGIQRGGYNEQFF.